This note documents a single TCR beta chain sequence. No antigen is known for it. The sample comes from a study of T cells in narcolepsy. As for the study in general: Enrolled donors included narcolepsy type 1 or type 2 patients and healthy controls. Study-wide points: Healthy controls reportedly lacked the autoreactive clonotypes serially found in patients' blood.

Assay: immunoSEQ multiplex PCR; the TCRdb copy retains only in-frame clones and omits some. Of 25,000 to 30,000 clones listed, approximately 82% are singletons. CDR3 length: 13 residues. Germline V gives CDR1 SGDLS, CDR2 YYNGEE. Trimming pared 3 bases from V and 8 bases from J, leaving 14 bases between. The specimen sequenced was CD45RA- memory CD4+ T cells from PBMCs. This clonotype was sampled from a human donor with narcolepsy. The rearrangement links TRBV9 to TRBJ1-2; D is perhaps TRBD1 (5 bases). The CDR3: CASSARAGQGYTF. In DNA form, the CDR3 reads TGTGCCAGCAGCGCGAGGGCAGGGCAAGGCTACACCTTC.